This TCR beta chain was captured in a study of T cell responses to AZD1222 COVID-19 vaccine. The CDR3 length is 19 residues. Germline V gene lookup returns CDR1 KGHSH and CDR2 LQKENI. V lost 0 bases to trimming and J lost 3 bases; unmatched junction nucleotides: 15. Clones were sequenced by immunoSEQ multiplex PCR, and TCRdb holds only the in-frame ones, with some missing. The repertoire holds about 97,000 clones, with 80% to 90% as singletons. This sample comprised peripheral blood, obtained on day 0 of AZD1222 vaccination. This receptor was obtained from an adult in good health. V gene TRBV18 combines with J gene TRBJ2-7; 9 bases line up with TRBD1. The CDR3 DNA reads TGTGCCAGCTCACCACCGAGGGGCACAGGGGGCGGCAGCCGCTACGAGCAGTACTTC. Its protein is CASSPPRGTGGGSRYEQYF. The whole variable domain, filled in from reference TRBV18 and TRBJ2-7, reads NAGVMQNPRHLVRRRGQEARLRCSPMKGHSHVYWYRQLPEEGLKFMVYLQKENIIDESGMPKERFSAEFPKEGPSILRIQQVVRGDSAAYFCASSPPRGTGGGSRYEQYFGPGTRLTVT.